This is a list of T cell receptor beta chains from one sample in a study of shared T cell receptors in the human thymus. Profiling relied on immunoSEQ multiplex PCR, and the TCRdb table lists in-frame clones only, not all of them. The sample has over 650,000 clones, approximately 87% seen once. The data were also submitted as part of a second study, on human thymus T cells.

Sequencing input: thymocytes. These receptors originate from a boy under two years old with a congenital heart defect. Both conserved end residues are part of each CDR3. A D gene is named only where the DNA matches it firmly. Clone sizes are given selectively: once, few, many, or a class where the clone is expanded.

cdr3_aa cdr3_nt j_call clone_size d_call v_call
CASSQDLRDSYGYTF TGCGCCAGCAGCCAAGATCTAAGGGACAGCTATGGCTACACCTTC TRBJ1-2 once TRBD1 TRBV4-3
CARNLKTEAFF TGTGCCAGAAACTTGAAGACTGAAGCTTTCTTT TRBJ1-1 - - TRBV6-4
CASNEGRDGELFF TGTGCCAGCAATGAGGGCCGGGACGGGGAGCTGTTTTTT TRBJ2-2 - - TRBV28
CSAGRLVPNEQFF TGCAGCGCTGGCCGGCTAGTCCCCAATGAGCAGTTCTTC TRBJ2-1 - - TRBV29-1
CASSQDFGGGINEQYF TGCGCCAGCAGCCAAGATTTCGGGGGAGGGATCAACGAGCAGTACTTC TRBJ2-7 - TRBD2 TRBV4-3
CASSSVLAGGRSSYNEQFF TGTGCCAGCAGCTCGGTACTAGCGGGGGGCCGGAGCTCCTACAATGAGCAGTTCTTC TRBJ2-1 - TRBD2 TRBV5-6
CASRQGKGYTF TGTGCCAGCCGACAGGGTAAGGGCTACACCTTC TRBJ1-2 once TRBD1 TRBV6-1
CSVAVVTSYNEQFF TGCAGCGTTGCTGTCGTTACATCTTACAATGAGCAGTTCTTC TRBJ2-1 - - TRBV29-1
CAWGAGQPTGELFF TGTGCCTGGGGCGCGGGACAGCCCACCGGGGAGCTGTTTTTT TRBJ2-2 - - TRBV30
CASSQVSSAAEQFF TGCGCCAGCAGCCAAGTAAGTAGCGCGGCTGAGCAGTTCTTC TRBJ2-1 - - TRBV4-3
CASSPTRRGQGVTEQYF TGTGCCAGTAGTCCGACCAGGAGAGGACAGGGGGTCACGGAGCAGTACTTC TRBJ2-7 - TRBD1 TRBV19
CASSIQGRRTESYNEQFF TGCGCCAGCAGCATACAGGGTAGACGAACCGAATCCTACAATGAGCAGTTCTTC TRBJ2-1 - - TRBV5-1
CASSSTFTLATEAFF TGTGCCAGCAGTTCTACTTTTACACTAGCCACTGAAGCTTTCTTT TRBJ1-1 - - TRBV6-5
CASSSTNEFRGLGGYTF TGTGCCAGCAGTTCTACAAATGAATTTAGGGGGCTTGGGGGCTACACCTTC TRBJ1-2 - TRBD1 TRBV28
CASSLGQGAGNTIYF TGCGCCAGCAGCTTGGGACAGGGGGCTGGAAACACCATATATTTT TRBJ1-3 few TRBD1 TRBV5-1
CASSPRDRGPNEKLFF TGTGCCAGCAGCCCAAGGGACAGGGGCCCTAATGAAAAACTGTTTTTT TRBJ1-4 - TRBD1 TRBV28
CASRRDFSSYEQYF TGTGCCAGCAGGAGGGACTTTTCCTCCTACGAGCAGTACTTC TRBJ2-7 - - TRBV6-6
CASSGPTGDTNQPQHF TGTGCCAGCAGCGGCCCGACAGGGGATACAAATCAGCCCCAGCATTTT TRBJ1-5 - TRBD1 TRBV2
CASSKYRDRGTDTQYF TGTGCCAGCAGCAAATACCGGGACAGGGGCACAGATACGCAGTATTTT TRBJ2-3 few TRBD1 TRBV7-2
CASRLSGTRPYNEQFF TGTGCCAGCAGGTTATCCGGGACTAGGCCGTACAATGAGCAGTTCTTC TRBJ2-1 - TRBD2 TRBV2